Presented here are 12 T cell receptor beta chains from one specimen sequenced in a study of cytomegalovirus exposure and HLA in healthy donors. 60 Vbeta and 13 Jbeta primers were used in PCR. Measured with immunoSEQ multiplex PCR; TCRdb has only the in-frame clones, and not every one. Of roughly 150,000 clones detected, 70% appear once; the ten largest clones hold approximately 4.6%. Sequenced: PBMCs. These receptors were taken from a man between 18 and 35 years old in good health and CMV-seropositive.

The table lists this clone with a count of one. The chain employs TRBV5-1 and TRBJ2-1, with TRBD2 matching 8 bases. CDR3 size: 11 residues. The J segment lost 12 bases and the V segment lost 7 bases, leaving 6 bases of the junction unmatched. Looked up from germline, CDR1 is SGHRS and CDR2 is YFSETQ. The CDR3 is CASREAGGQFF. The CDR3, as DNA: TGCGCCAGCCGGGAGGCGGGGGGGCAGTTCTTC.

Here the CDR3 DNA reads TGTGCCAGCAGCAAGGGGGCTGGGGCCAACGTCCTGACTTTC. It specifies CASSKGAGANVLTF. The J gene is TRBJ2-6, the V gene TRBV4-2, with D perhaps matching TRBD1 (6 bases). The V gene's germline CDR1 is LGHNA and CDR2 YNFKEQ. The CDR3 runs to 14 residues. The V end lost 5 bases, the J end lost 2 bases, and 7 bases lay between the germline ends.

The V gene is TRBV6-5, the J gene TRBJ1-5; 8 bases map to TRBD1. V was clipped by 4 bases and J by 2 bases; unmatched bases: 4. This CDR3 is 15 amino acids long. Germline CDR1 reads MNHEY; CDR2 reads SVGAGI. The DNA for the CDR3 is TGTGCCAGCAGTTCCTCAGGGGGCGGCAATCAGCCCCAGCATTTT. Protein: CASSSSGGGNQPQHF.

This CDR3 reads CSAKRNEQFF. The CDR3 DNA reads TGCAGTGCCAAGAGGAATGAGCAGTTCTTC. This chain links TRBV20-1 with TRBJ2-1, with unresolved D. This CDR3 has 10 residues. The ends were cut back, 6 bases at V and 7 bases at J, with 7 bases in the middle. Germline V lookup: CDR1 DFQATT, CDR2 SNEGSKA (reference sequence).

In its sample, this clone was seen a few times. The chain links TRBV6-5 to TRBJ2-3, with TRBD1 identical over 7 bases. Losses at the gene ends were 4 bases for V and 1 base for J; bases not matched to a gene: 2. Germline-derived CDR1 and CDR2 are MNHEY and SVGAGI. The CDR3 runs to 14 residues. The CDR3 region is CASSFDRGTDTQYF. The CDR3 nucleotides are TGTGCCAGCAGTTTTGACAGGGGCACAGATACGCAGTATTTT.

The V call is TRBV5-6, the J call TRBJ2-1; no clear D gene. The CDR3 is 13 amino acids. Germline-derived CDR1 and CDR2 are SGHDT and YYEEEE. V was shortened by 0 bases and J by 6 bases, with 7 bases between the two germline ends. The CDR3 reads CASSLDSLNEQFF. The CDR3 DNA follows: TGTGCCAGCAGCTTGGACAGCCTCAATGAGCAGTTCTTC.

J is TRBJ2-5 and V is TRBV2; the match to TRBD1 covers 7 bases. Germline loops: CDR1 SNHLY, CDR2 FYNNEI. This CDR3 region has 14 residues. J gave up 5 bases and V 4 bases, and 7 bases lay outside the gene matches. Here the CDR3 DNA reads TGTGCCAGCAGTGGTACAGGGGCCGGGGAGACCCAGTACTTC. Translated: CASSGTGAGETQYF.

The table lists this clone with a count of one. This chain joins TRBV30 and TRBJ1-2; 9 bases agree with TRBD1. CDR3 length: 13 amino acids. CDR1 and CDR2 from the germline V gene are GTSNPN and SVGIG (reference sequence). V shed 1 base and J 8 bases; nucleotides not matched to a gene: 5. The CDR3 DNA sequence: TGTGCCTGGAGTGCGGACAGGGGAGGCGGCTACACCTTC. Translated, it gives CAWSADRGGGYTF.

J is TRBJ2-1 and V is TRBV10-3; 10 bases match TRBD2. There are 18 residues in the CDR3. The germline V gene encodes CDR1 ENHRY and CDR2 SYGVKD. V trimming: 4 bases; J trimming: 4 bases; junction bases outside the gene matches: 13. The CDR3 is CAISVLAGDPYPYNEQFF. CDR3 bases: TGTGCCATCAGTGTTCTAGCGGGGGACCCATACCCTTACAATGAGCAGTTCTTC.

This chain joins TRBV6-6 and TRBJ1-5, with 7 bases aligning to TRBD1. The V gene's germline CDR1 is MNHNY and CDR2 SVGAGI (reference sequence). The CDR3 totals 14 residues. Trimming removed 6 bases from V and 7 bases from J; junction bases left unmatched: 9. This CDR3 is CASSRQGLKQPQHF. CDR3 coding DNA: TGTGCCAGCAGCCGACAGGGTTTGAAGCAGCCCCAGCATTTT.

This chain connects TRBV5-1 to TRBJ1-2; unclear D gene. Germline assignment: CDR1 SGHRS and CDR2 YFSETQ. The CDR3 has 14 residues. V lost 4 bases to trimming and J lost 6 bases, with 16 bases between them. CDR3: CASSPTMGHDGYTF. DNA of the CDR3: TGCGCCAGCAGCCCCACCATGGGCCACGATGGCTACACCTTC.

This chain connects TRBV6-5 to TRBJ1-1, with TRBD1 identical over 7 bases. The CDR3 sequence is 14 residues long. In germline, CDR1 is MNHEY, CDR2 SVGAGI. The V segment lost 6 bases and the J segment 0 bases; nucleotides outside the gene matches: 4. CDR3 sequence: CASRLTGVNTEAFF. The CDR3 DNA follows: TGTGCCAGCAGGCTAACAGGGGTGAACACTGAAGCTTTCTTT.